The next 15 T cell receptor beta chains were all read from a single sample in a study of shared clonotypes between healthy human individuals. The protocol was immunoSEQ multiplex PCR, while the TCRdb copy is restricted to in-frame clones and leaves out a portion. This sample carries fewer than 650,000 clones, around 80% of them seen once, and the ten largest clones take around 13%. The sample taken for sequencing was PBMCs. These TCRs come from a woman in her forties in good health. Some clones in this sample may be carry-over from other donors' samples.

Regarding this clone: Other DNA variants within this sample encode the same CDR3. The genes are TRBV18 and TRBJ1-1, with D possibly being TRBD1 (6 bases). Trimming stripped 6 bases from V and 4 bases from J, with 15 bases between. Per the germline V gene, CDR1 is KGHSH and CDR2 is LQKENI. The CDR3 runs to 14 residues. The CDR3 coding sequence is TGTGCCAGCTCCCCCACAGGGTCGGGCACTGAAGCTTTCTTT. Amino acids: CASSPTGSGTEAFF.

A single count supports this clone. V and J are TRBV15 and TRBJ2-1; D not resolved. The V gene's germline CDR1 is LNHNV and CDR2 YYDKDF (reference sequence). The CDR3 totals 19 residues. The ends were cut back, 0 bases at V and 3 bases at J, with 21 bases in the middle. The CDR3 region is CATSRDYLHLTAGYNEQFF. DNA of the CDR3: TGTGCCACCAGCAGAGATTACCTCCATTTGACGGCCGGCTACAATGAGCAGTTCTTC.

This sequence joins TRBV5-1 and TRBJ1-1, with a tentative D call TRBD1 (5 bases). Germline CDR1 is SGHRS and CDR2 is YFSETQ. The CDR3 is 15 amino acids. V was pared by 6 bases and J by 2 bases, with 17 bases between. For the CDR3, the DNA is TGCGCCAGCACCCGGGAGGGGACGGTCAACACTGAAGCTTTCTTT. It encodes CASTREGTVNTEAFF.

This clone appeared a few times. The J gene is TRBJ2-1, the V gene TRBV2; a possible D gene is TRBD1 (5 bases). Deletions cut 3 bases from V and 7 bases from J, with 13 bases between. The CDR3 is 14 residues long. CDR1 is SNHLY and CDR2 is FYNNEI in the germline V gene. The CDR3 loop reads CASSEQGYENEQFF. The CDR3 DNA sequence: TGTGCCAGCAGTGAGCAGGGTTATGAGAATGAGCAGTTCTTC.

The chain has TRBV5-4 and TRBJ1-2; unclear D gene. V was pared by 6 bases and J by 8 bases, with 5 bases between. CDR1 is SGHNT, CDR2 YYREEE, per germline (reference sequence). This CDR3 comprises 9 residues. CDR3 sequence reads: CASIDGYTF. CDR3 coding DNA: TGTGCCAGCATCGACGGCTACACCTTC.

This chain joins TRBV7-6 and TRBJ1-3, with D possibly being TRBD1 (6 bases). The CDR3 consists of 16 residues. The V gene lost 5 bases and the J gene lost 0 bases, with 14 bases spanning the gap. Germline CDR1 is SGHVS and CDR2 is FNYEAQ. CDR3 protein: CASSNIDRPSGNTIYF. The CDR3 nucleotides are TGTGCCAGCAGCAACATCGACAGGCCCTCTGGAAACACCATATATTTT.

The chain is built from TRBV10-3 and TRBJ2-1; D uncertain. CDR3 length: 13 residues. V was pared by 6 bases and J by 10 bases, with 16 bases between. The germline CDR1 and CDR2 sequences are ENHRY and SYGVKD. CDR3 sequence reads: CAISWRPGEEQFF. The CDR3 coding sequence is TGTGCCATCAGCTGGCGACCAGGAGAAGAGCAGTTCTTC.

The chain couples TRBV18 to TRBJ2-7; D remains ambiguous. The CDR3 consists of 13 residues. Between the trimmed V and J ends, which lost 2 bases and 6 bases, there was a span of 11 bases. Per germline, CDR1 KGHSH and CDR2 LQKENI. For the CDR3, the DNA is TGTGCCAGCTCACCAGCAAGTGGACCCGAGCAGTACTTC. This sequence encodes CASSPASGPEQYF. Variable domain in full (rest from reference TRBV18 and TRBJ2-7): NAGVMQNPRHLVRRRGQEARLRCSPMKGHSHVYWYRQLPEEGLKFMVYLQKENIIDESGMPKERFSAEFPKEGPSILRIQQVVRGDSAAYFCASSPASGPEQYFGPGTRLTVT.

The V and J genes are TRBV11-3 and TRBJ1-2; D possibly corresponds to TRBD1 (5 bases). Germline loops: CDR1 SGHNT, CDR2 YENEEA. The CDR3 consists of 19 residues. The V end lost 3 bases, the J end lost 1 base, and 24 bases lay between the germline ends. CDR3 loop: CASSFYPGPRLRYNYGYTF. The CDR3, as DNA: TGTGCCAGCAGCTTTTATCCGGGACCGCGACTTCGGTATAACTATGGCTACACCTTC.

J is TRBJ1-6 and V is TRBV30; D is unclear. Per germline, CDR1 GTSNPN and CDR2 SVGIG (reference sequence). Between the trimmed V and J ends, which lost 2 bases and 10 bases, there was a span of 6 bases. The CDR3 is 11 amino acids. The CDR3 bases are TGTGCCTGGAGTTTCGGGTCACCCCTCCACTTT. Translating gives CAWSFGSPLHF.

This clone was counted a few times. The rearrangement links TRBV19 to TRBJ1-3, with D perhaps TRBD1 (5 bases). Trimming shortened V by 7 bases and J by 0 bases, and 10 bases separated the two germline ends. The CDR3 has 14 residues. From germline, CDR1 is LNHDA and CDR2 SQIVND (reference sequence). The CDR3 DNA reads TGTGCCAGTATGAGGGGCAGCTCTGGAAACACCATATATTTT. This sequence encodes CASMRGSSGNTIYF.

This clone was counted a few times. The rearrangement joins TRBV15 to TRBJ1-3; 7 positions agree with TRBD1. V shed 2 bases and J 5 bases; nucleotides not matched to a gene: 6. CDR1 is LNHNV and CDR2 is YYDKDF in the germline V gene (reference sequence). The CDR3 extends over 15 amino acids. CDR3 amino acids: CATSRPGQERNTIYF. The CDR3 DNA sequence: TGTGCCACCAGCAGACCTGGACAGGAGCGAAACACCATATATTTT.

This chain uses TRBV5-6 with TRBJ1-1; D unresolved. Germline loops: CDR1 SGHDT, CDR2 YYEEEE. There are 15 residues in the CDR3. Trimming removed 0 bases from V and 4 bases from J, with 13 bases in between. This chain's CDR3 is CASSLEGSGGTEAFF. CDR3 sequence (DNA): TGTGCCAGCAGCTTGGAGGGCTCCGGAGGCACTGAAGCTTTCTTT.

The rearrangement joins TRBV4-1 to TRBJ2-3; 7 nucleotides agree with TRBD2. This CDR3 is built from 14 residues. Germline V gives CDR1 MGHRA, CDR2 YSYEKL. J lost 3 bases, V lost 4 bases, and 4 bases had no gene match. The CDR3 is CASSRTGGTDTQYF. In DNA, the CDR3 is TGCGCCAGCAGCCGTACGGGAGGTACAGATACGCAGTATTTT.

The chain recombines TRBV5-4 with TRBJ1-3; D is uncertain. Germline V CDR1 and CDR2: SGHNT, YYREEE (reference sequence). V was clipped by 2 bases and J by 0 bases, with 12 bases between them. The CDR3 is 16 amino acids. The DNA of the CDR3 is TGTGCCAGCAGCTTTAAGGGAAAAGGCTCTGGAAACACCATATATTTT. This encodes CASSFKGKGSGNTIYF.